This record concerns one T cell receptor beta chain sequence. Its antigen remains unidentified. No much larger clone is present one base from it, and per-base qualities are unavailable. TCRbeta CDR3 regions were amplified from genomic DNA by means of the immunoSEQ Assay, a bias-controlled multiplex PCR. On the study's bioinformatics: Nucleated cell counts per sample were estimated from amplification of reference gene primers within the assay. To quantify the absolute abundance of each unique TCRbeta CDR3 rearrangement, sequence reads were collapsed and filtered. Productive Simpson clonality was computed per sample as the square root of Simpson's diversity index over productive rearrangements. Entries here come from immuneACCESS through TCRdb and include only in-frame sequences with V and J called. Some clones fail to appear in such tables; in the studies checked, an unresolved V gene covers under half of the shortfall, and the cause of the remainder is unknown. The DNA was the basis for D and trimming; V, J and clone size are from that table. For this sample there are approximately 69,000 clones; around 70% appear just once. Approximately 20% of the sample is held by the ten biggest clonotypes.

The sample originates from a study of blood T cell repertoires in COVID-19 (dated by TCRdb to 2018 to 2020). With respect to the entire study: Samples from collaborators originated in the United States, Italy and Spain and spanned both the acute and convalescent phases of COVID-19. The material from the prospective study consisted of cDNA or gDNA derived from T cells, B-cell-depleted T cells, or PBMCs. The dataset comprised deeply sampled blood TCRbeta repertoires from subjects exposed to, actively infected with, or recovered from COVID-19. The repertoires were made available in a free public database intended to serve as a resource for research on the immune response to SARS-CoV-2. Samples came from the ongoing ImmuneRACE study (first 160 participants) plus 1,254 subjects from 6 global collaborators. A de-identified subject ID, COVID-19 status, age in years and sex were almost always included in the sample metadata. Where available, HLA class I and class II types were obtained from metadata supplied by the sample provider rather than from assay-based typing. Here is what the overall study found, with its caveats: Clinical and demographic metadata were provided uncurated, with the amount varying by source and participant.

Whole blood was collected in K2EDTA tubes by collaborating institutions according to the institutions' own protocols. For TCRbeta analysis, collaborators shipped samples in one of three forms: frozen whole blood, isolated PBMCs, or DNA extracted from either of those sample types. The V end loses 2 bases and the J end loses 4 bases, and a stretch of 9 bases separates them. CDR1 PRHDT and CDR2 FYEKMQ are derived from the germline V gene (reference sequence). The CDR3 runs 15 residues from the cysteine to the phenylalanine. The entry retains the CDR3 DNA only, 45 bases that are in frame from base 1. Sequenced: peripheral blood. The chain uses TRBV13 and TRBJ2-6, with no reliable assignment of the D segment. This TCR was recovered from a man aged 55 to 70 with acute or convalescent COVID-19. The DNA is TGTGCCAGCAGCTTATCGTTCCGGGGGGCCAACGTCCTGACTTTC. Its product reads: CASSLSFRGANVLTF.